The 11 T cell receptor beta chains below come from one sample, sequenced in a study of T cell responses to AZD1222 COVID-19 vaccine. Only in-frame clones appear in the TCRdb table, and some are missing; sequencing was by immunoSEQ multiplex PCR. This table holds 150,000 or so clones, 90% found once. Sequencing used peripheral blood, obtained on day 0 of AZD1222 vaccination. Receptor source: an adult in good health.

The chain recombines TRBV14 with TRBJ2-2; D is perhaps TRBD1 or TRBD2 (5 bases each). Germline V gene lookup returns CDR1 SGHDN and CDR2 FVKESK. The CDR3 has 16 amino acids. The germline V and J ends were trimmed by 1 base and 0 bases, with 9 bases remaining between them. This CDR3 is CASSQAGTANTGELFF. CDR3 sequence (DNA): TGTGCCAGCAGCCAAGCCGGGACGGCGAACACCGGGGAGCTGTTTTTT.

This clone was seen a single time. The J gene is TRBJ1-4, the V gene TRBV5-1; 7 nucleotides match TRBD1. The V gene's germline CDR1 is SGHRS and CDR2 YFSETQ. Unmatched junction bases numbered 2, after V lost 1 base and J lost 5 bases. CDR3 length: 14 residues. CDR3 sequence (DNA): TGCGCCAGCAGCTTGACAGGGGTAAATGAAAAACTGTTTTTT. Its translation is CASSLTGVNEKLFF.

V and J are TRBV27 and TRBJ1-3; the D is unclear. Per the germline V gene, CDR1 is MNHEY and CDR2 is SMNVEV (reference sequence). Deletions cut 3 bases from V and 4 bases from J, with 13 bases between. The CDR3 has 15 residues. The CDR3 DNA reads as TGTGCCAGCAGTTTGGCCCAAGGCTCCGGAAACACCATATATTTT. Translation gives CASSLAQGSGNTIYF.

The V and J genes are TRBV25-1 and TRBJ2-2; D may be TRBD1 or TRBD2 (5 bases each). Germline V lookup: CDR1 MGHDK, CDR2 SYGVNS. V lost 5 bases and J lost 6, with 13 bases in between. The CDR3 spans 14 residues. The chain's CDR3 is CASSNPTGPGELFF. The CDR3 DNA reads TGTGCCAGCAGTAATCCAACGGGACCCGGGGAGCTGTTTTTT. The full variable domain, its missing parts supplied by reference TRBV25-1 and TRBJ2-2, is EADIYQTPRYLVIGTGKKITLECSQTMGHDKMYWYQQDPGMELHLIHYSYGVNSTEKGDLSSESTVSRIRTEHFPLTLESARPSHTSQYLCASSNPTGPGELFFGEGSRLTVL.

The V gene is TRBV5-4, the J gene TRBJ1-1; a weak D match, TRBD1 (6 bases). Trimming cost V 1 base and J 1 base, with 8 bases left between them. This CDR3 has 14 amino acids. Germline V gene sequence: CDR1 SGHNT, CDR2 YYREEE (reference sequence). The DNA of the CDR3 is TGTGCCAGCAGCTTGCAGGGGCGGAACACTGAAGCTTTCTTT. It encodes CASSLQGRNTEAFF.

This clone was found once. The gene calls are TRBV19 and TRBJ2-5, with 9 bases matching TRBD2. The CDR3 has 15 amino acids. After removal of 5 bases from V and 5 bases from J, the junction contained 9 bases not matched to a gene. Looked up from germline, CDR1 is LNHDA and CDR2 is SQIVND (reference sequence). The CDR3: CASSGARGGRETQYF. The CDR3, as DNA: TGTGCCAGTAGTGGGGCGCGGGGGGGGCGGGAGACCCAGTACTTC.

CDR3: CASSPGRDLDTQYF. The CDR3 nucleotides are TGTGCCAGTAGCCCGGGGAGGGATTTAGATACGCAGTATTTT. V is TRBV19 and J is TRBJ2-3; 7 bases align to TRBD2. The CDR3 covers 14 residues. CDR1 is LNHDA and CDR2 is SQIVND in the germline V gene (reference sequence). V lost 6 bases and J lost 5; bases outside the gene matches: 8.

This clone was detected a few times. The CDR3 coding sequence is TGTGCCAGCAGCTTAGATCAAGGGGGAGGGCCCGGGACCTACGAGCAGTACTTC. Translating gives CASSLDQGGGPGTYEQYF. This rearrangement joins TRBV11-3 to TRBJ2-7; possible D gene TRBD2, 7 bases. The CDR3 spans 18 residues. The V end lost 0 bases, the J end lost 2 bases, and 20 bases lay between the germline ends. The germline CDR1 and CDR2 sequences are SGHNT and YENEEA.

This chain uses TRBV7-3 with TRBJ2-1, with D tentatively TRBD1 (5 bases). V lost 5 bases, J lost 3 bases, and 8 bases lay in between. The CDR3 has 13 amino acids. Germline assignment: CDR1 SGHTA and CDR2 FQGTGA. The CDR3: CASSQDSYNEQFF. Here the CDR3 DNA reads TGTGCCAGCAGCCAAGACAGCTACAATGAGCAGTTCTTC.

The rearrangement joins TRBV20-1 to TRBJ2-3; D gene ambiguous. The germline V gene encodes CDR1 DFQATT and CDR2 SNEGSKA (reference sequence). The ends were cut back, 3 bases at V and 3 bases at J, with 19 bases in the middle. This CDR3 spans 16 amino acids. The DNA for the CDR3 is TGCAGTGCTAGTAGGCTGCCCTCGCCAGGAACAGATACGCAGTATTTT. Encoded protein: CSASRLPSPGTDTQYF.

The chain is built from TRBV9 and TRBJ2-5; 13 bases align to TRBD2. The CDR3 has 16 amino acids. Unmatched junction bases numbered 8, after V lost 4 bases and J lost 5 bases. Germline assignment: CDR1 SGDLS and CDR2 YYNGEE. CDR3 sequence (DNA): TGTGCCAGCAGCCCGACTAGCGGGGGGCCCTGGGAGACCCAGTACTTC. This gives the protein CASSPTSGGPWETQYF.